These T cell receptor beta chains were read from a single sample in a study of cytotoxic CD8 clonotypes in ibrutinib-treated CLL. Data came from immunoSEQ multiplex PCR; TCRdb stores just in-frame clones and leaves some out. The sample has 150,000 to 250,000 clones, approximately 72% seen once. Material: PBMCs, obtained after 24 months of ibrutinib treatment. These receptors all come from a human donor with chronic lymphocytic leukemia. CDR3s include the opening cysteine and the closing phenylalanine or tryptophan.

v_gene	CDR3aa
TRBV7-8	CASSPRGTGRTYEQYF
TRBV5-4	CASSLSGRAGETQYF
TRBV27	CASSLNAGNNQPQHF
TRBV27	CASSFKLIVQSRQFF
TRBV11-2	CASSRTSGIVVEQFF
TRBV4-3	CASSQDSQGAPYEQYF
TRBV2	CASSGPTVTTNEKLFF
TRBV4-2	CASSQEAAGGYEQFF
TRBV29-1	CSVGPIRDRDVSEQFF
TRBV6-5	CASRRDGARYEQYF
TRBV11-1	CASSLGRTGGVFF
TRBV5-4	CASSLAGRTNEKLFF
TRBV27	CASSLLQRHVLTF
TRBV7-8	CASSIGTSVLIEQFF
TRBV6-4	CASPEGNQYF
TRBV5-1	CASSLEGIRETQYF
TRBV29-1	CSVGTGGVGNTIYF
TRBV30	CAWYGVGDTQYF
TRBV30	CAWSTGTDTQYF
TRBV5-1	CASSPTTATNEKLFF
TRBV7-7	CASSLVVSGSRNNEQFF
TRBV28	CASSYPNQPQHF
TRBV30	CAWSSKTGNTIYF
TRBV7-2	CASSLGTYTEAFF
TRBV7-9	CASSFGDSSYNEQFF
TRBV30	CAWSSGFNEQYF
TRBV5-1	CASSLETRSGNTIYF
TRBV7-6	CASSLAPGLGLYEQYF
TRBV27	CASSPGGFGNQPQHF
TRBV30	CAWSVYVEAFF
TRBV6-1	CASSLNRGAGELFF
TRBV6-6	CANRLAHPEQFF
TRBV2	CATRGQDYEQYF
TRBV27	CASSQQGALSFF
TRBV29-1	CSVETGVMNTEAFF
TRBV6-6	CASSYSYQPQHF
TRBV7-2	CASSLQGQAGYEQYF
TRBV7-2	CASRTNLANEQYF
TRBV13	CASSLGWYEQYF
TRBV10-2	CASSTGQGGDGYTF
TRBV19	CASSSQGVPYEQYF
TRBV2	CASSVPGRSMNTEAFF
TRBV2	CASSESQGLFGYTF
TRBV15	CATSRDSPYEQYF
TRBV6-4	CASSVRQLLVDGYTF
TRBV9	CASSPGLGPGNEQFF
TRBV7-6	CASSLAAVSYNEQFF
TRBV6-5	CASSYLGTAQETQYF
TRBV7-9	CASSLRGGGLADNEQFF
TRBV7-6	CASSKSAFLYEQYF
TRBV11-2	CASSLSSGVRYEQFF
TRBV10-3	CAIRLAGDTGELFF
TRBV9	CASSAGPPGANTGELFF
TRBV6-4	CASSDSTGPDTDTQYF